This T cell receptor (beta chain) was obtained from a study of T cell repertoires in cytomegalovirus infection. Study as a whole: From public TCR beta signatures came an indication of both CMV infection and matching HLA type.

Study-level results: Predominance within the ex vivo response was attributable to HLA-C-restricted CMV-specific TCR beta clonotypes. Based on cumulative public TCR beta family frequency, carriers of CMV plus the relevant HLA were identified.

This clonotype was observed a handful of times. Its antigen is not identified. Via MiXCR, TCRdb re-called the reads, giving one row per CDR3 protein. The data show more than 350,000 distinct CDR3 sequences, with 30% to 40% seen just once and roughly 13% held by the top ten. Sequences were obtained from PBMCs. This receptor was taken from a human donor in good health (CMV status not recorded). Some clones in this sample may be carry-over from other donors' samples.

The CDR3 spells CASSKQGFDQPQHF. DNA for the CDR3: TGTGCCAGCAGCAAACAGGGATTCGATCAGCCCCAGCATTTT. V gene TRBV7-6 combines with J gene TRBJ1-5; D might be TRBD1 (6 bases). CDR3 size: 14 residues. V shed 5 bases and J shed 5 bases, with 13 bases lying between them. Germline V CDR1 and CDR2: SGHVS, FNYEAQ.